This T cell receptor (beta chain) was documented in a study of T cells in Graves' hyperthyroidism and ophthalmopathy. For the study at large: It was at initial diagnosis, before any treatment, that peripheral blood was collected.

A few counts support this clonotype. Its antigen is as yet unknown. Uncontrolled infection, other autoimmune disease, pregnancy and lactation each barred patients from inclusion. PBMCs were obtained from about 9.9 ml fresh peripheral blood. Amplified regions were TCR beta CDR3 sequences from RNA transcripts. First-round RT-PCR with HTBI primers amplified the TCR CDR3 region. TCRdb fed the multiplex PCR reads into MiXCR, producing one record per CDR3 protein. Among around 350,000 distinct CDR3 sequences listed, approximately 19% were seen once. General observations from the study: A model of 13 V-J pairs discriminated ophthalmopathy from stable hyperthyroidism.

CDR1 is PRHDT and CDR2 is FYEKMQ in the germline V gene (reference sequence). Trimming at V came to 4 bases and at J to 0 bases, leaving 4 bases not matched to a gene. The CDR3 runs to 16 residues. The chain combines TRBV13 with TRBJ2-7; 12 bases map to TRBD1. This TCR came from a woman aged 18-29 years with Graves' hyperthyroidism. Sequenced material: blood. This CDR3 reads CASSSGTGGDSYEQYF. The CDR3 DNA is TGTGCCAGCAGCTCAGGGACAGGGGGCGACTCCTACGAGCAGTACTTC.